The 8 T cell receptor beta chains presented below share a single source sample, sequenced in a study of cytomegalovirus exposure and HLA in healthy donors. This PCR relied on a set of 60 Vbeta primers and 13 Jbeta primers. Sequencing was performed with immunoSEQ multiplex PCR; in TCRdb, only in-frame clones are kept and a portion is missing. The top ten clones hold about 8.6% of a sample with 110,000 or so clones, 67% of them seen once. Sequencing was carried out using PBMCs. Source of these receptors: a young man in good health and CMV-seropositive.

The chain carries TRBV5-1 and TRBJ2-7, with 8 bases fitting TRBD1. In germline, CDR1 is SGHRS, CDR2 YFSETQ. The V and J ends lost 3 bases and 2 bases, in that order; junction bases with no gene match: 4. The CDR3 contains 14 residues. The CDR3 bases are TGCGCCAGCAGCTCAAGGACAGGGCCCTACGAGCAGTACGTC. Its translation: CASSSRTGPYEQYV.

J is TRBJ2-6 and V is TRBV5-6; 7 nucleotides align to TRBD1. The germline CDR1 and CDR2 sequences are SGHDT and YYEEEE. CDR3 length: 17 residues. The junction had 10 bases not matched to a gene; V was cut back by 7 bases and J by 0 bases. CDR3 in DNA: TGTGCCAGCGCCGGGACAGCCTTCCCCTCTGGGGCCAACGTCCTGACTTTC. Amino acid sequence: CASAGTAFPSGANVLTF.

The chain recombines TRBV5-1 with TRBJ2-3; TRBD2 aligns across 12 bases. Trimming cost V 0 bases and J 6 bases; bases outside gene matches: 14. The V gene's germline CDR1 is SGHRS and CDR2 YFSETQ. This CDR3 region has 19 residues. CDR3 sequence reads: CASSLELAGGRGAGDTQYF. The DNA of the CDR3 is TGCGCCAGCAGCTTGGAGCTAGCGGGGGGGCGGGGGGCCGGGGATACGCAGTATTTT.

This clone was picked up a small number of times. The chain has TRBV25-1 and TRBJ1-6, with 8 nucleotides matching TRBD1. J lost 9 bases, V lost 4 bases, and 8 bases had no gene match. The germline CDR1 and CDR2 sequences are MGHDK and SYGVNS. This CDR3 spans 15 amino acids. The CDR3 loop is CASSALGTGGSPLHF. The CDR3 DNA reads TGTGCCAGCAGTGCTCTCGGGACAGGCGGTTCACCCCTCCACTTT.

This clone showed up just a few times. The chain recombines TRBV2 with TRBJ1-1; 11 bases map to TRBD1. V lost 10 bases and J lost 5; bases outside the gene matches: 9. CDR3 length equals 14 residues. From germline, CDR1 is SNHLY and CDR2 FYNNEI. The CDR3 region has the DNA TGTGCCACCCATGGACAGGGGGCTAGGACTGAAGCTTTCTTT. Protein product: CATHGQGARTEAFF.

There are a few counts of this clone. The chain couples TRBV19 to TRBJ2-5; weak D call: TRBD1 (6 bases). Germline V gene data show CDR1 as LNHDA and CDR2 as SQIVND (reference sequence). Between the trimmed V and J ends, which lost 3 bases and 1 base, there was a span of 9 bases. The CDR3 sequence is 14 residues long. CDR3: CASSITGSQETQYF. CDR3 DNA sequence: TGTGCCAGTAGTATCACAGGGAGCCAAGAGACCCAGTACTTC.

The V call is TRBV6-5, the J call TRBJ2-7; the D gene is possibly TRBD2 (7 bases). CDR1 MNHEY and CDR2 SVGAGI come from the germline V gene. Trimming took off 7 bases at V and 6 bases at J, with 16 bases between the two ends. This CDR3 comprises 13 residues. This CDR3 reads CASKRGGSGEQYF. CDR3 DNA sequence: TGTGCCAGCAAGAGGGGGGGCAGTGGCGAGCAGTACTTC.

The chain couples TRBV4-1 to TRBJ2-4; 13 bases fit TRBD2. The CDR3 covers 18 residues. The ends lost 4 bases at V and 0 bases at J; junction bases unmatched: 6. The germline CDR1 and CDR2 sequences are MGHRA and YSYEKL. The CDR3 is CASSPGLAGLLAKNIQYF. The DNA for the CDR3 is TGCGCCAGCAGCCCGGGACTAGCGGGACTACTAGCCAAAAACATTCAGTACTTC.